This TCR beta chain derives from a study of prognosis after radiotherapy for stage I lung cancer. Overall study context: Enrolled patients were those with stage I non-small cell lung cancer, a group that was recruited between early 2018 and early 2019.

The TCR beta CDR3 region was amplified from genomic DNA, with two rounds of multiplex PCR being used for the amplification. The authors ran first-round PCR with primers specific to each TRBV and TRBJ gene. TCRdb reprocessed the multiplex PCR reads with MiXCR, giving one entry per CDR3 protein. Here the sample spans about 51,000 distinct CDR3 sequences, roughly 35% being singletons. The CDR3 is made up of 16 amino acids. Germline CDR1 and CDR2: MNHEY and SVGEGT. V was clipped by 6 bases and J by 5 bases; unmatched bases: 12. This clonotype was detected many times. Its antigen is still unknown. General observations from the study: Among expanded TCR clones, tumor specificity was not determined.

This receptor was taken from a donor over 45 with non-small cell lung cancer. This chain joins TRBV6-2 or TRBV6-3 and TRBJ2-5, with TRBD2 matching 10 bases. The sequenced sample was PBMCs, obtained before or after stereotactic body radiation therapy (not recorded which). CDR3 amino acids: CASRTPSGRALETQYF. For the CDR3, the DNA is TGTGCCAGCAGGACCCCAAGCGGGAGGGCCTTGGAGACCCAGTACTTC.